The sequence of this TCR beta chain was determined in a study of T cell responses to AZD1222 COVID-19 vaccine. The germline V gene has CDR1 SGHVS and CDR2 FQNEAQ. Trimming removed 5 bases at V and 1 base at J, with 12 bases between. CDR3 length: 14 residues. This clone was counted a few times. The antigen remains unidentified. Produced via immunoSEQ multiplex PCR; TCRdb's table is partial and in-frame only. Here the sample spans about 100,000 clones, 87% being singletons. Study-wide results and caveats: The CD4 TCRs associated with vaccination extended across spike and predominated at 160-218 and 743-854. Clonal diversity was possibly underestimated; the donors were predominantly white British and more often female.

V and J are TRBV7-8 and TRBJ2-7; TRBD1 is a possible D gene (6 bases). This TCR was sampled from an adult in good health. The source material was peripheral blood, sampled on day 0 of AZD1222 vaccination. The CDR3 region has the DNA TGTGCCAGCAGCCCTCAGGGGAATTCCTACGAGCAGTACTTC. This sequence encodes CASSPQGNSYEQYF. Full variable domain (missing parts from reference TRBV7-8 and TRBJ2-7): GAGVSQSPRYKVAKRGQDVALRCDPISGHVSLFWYQQALGQGPEFLTYFQNEAQLDKSGLPSDRFFAERPEGSVSTLKIQRTQQEDSAVYLCASSPQGNSYEQYFGPGTRLTVT.